Listed below are T cell receptor beta chains from one sample, sequenced in a study of T cell responses to AZD1222 COVID-19 vaccine. Repertoires were generated with immunoSEQ multiplex PCR, while TCRdb's copy carries only in-frame clones and drops some. The table lists about 120,000 clones, more than 85% of them singletons. Source: peripheral blood, taken on day 0 of AZD1222 vaccination. The receptors here all came from an adult in good health. Each CDR3 is given with its conserved first and last residue. A D gene is named only where the DNA matches it firmly. Rows may omit the clone size; those that give it use once, few, many or a size class.

-	TRBV28	TRBJ1-6	-	TGTGCCAGCAGTTTACCGGCAGGGAACTATAATTCACCCCTCCACTTT	CASSLPAGNYNSPLHF
-	TRBV24-1	TRBJ2-4	TRBD1	TGTGCCACCAGTGATACGACAGGGGGAGAGGGCAAAAACATTCAGTACTTC	CATSDTTGGEGKNIQYF
-	TRBV12-3/TRBV12-4	TRBJ2-7	TRBD2	TGTGCCAGCACCCGCGGGGGGCCGGGGGAGCAGTACTTC	CASTRGGPGEQYF
few	TRBV28	TRBJ2-1	TRBD1	TGTGCCAGCAGTTTCGGGACAGGGTTAACCGCCTACAATGAGCAGTTCTTC	CASSFGTGLTAYNEQFF
-	TRBV5-6	TRBJ2-3	-	TGTGCCAGCAACAGGGAGGTGGGAGATACGCAGTATTTT	CASNREVGDTQYF
-	TRBV7-8	TRBJ2-1	-	TGTGCCAGCAGCTTAGTTAACCTTAGGGACAATGAGCAGTTCTTC	CASSLVNLRDNEQFF
-	TRBV5-1	TRBJ2-2	-	TGCGCCAGCAGAACTTCGAACACCGGGGAGCTGTTTTTT	CASRTSNTGELFF
-	TRBV11-3	TRBJ2-2	TRBD2	TGTGCCAGCAGCGGGGGAGGGTATGGCACCGGGGAGCTGTTTTTT	CASSGGGYGTGELFF
-	TRBV28	TRBJ2-1	TRBD2	TGTGCCAGCAGTTTATTCTTCCGGGAGGGCGGTGAGCAGTTCTTC	CASSLFFREGGEQFF
-	TRBV11-2	TRBJ2-3	-	TGTGCCAGCAGCTTACAGGGTTTTACGCAGTATTTT	CASSLQGFTQYF
-	TRBV11-2	TRBJ2-1	-	TGTGCCAGCAGCCCCGGGACGGCCTCCTACAATGAGCAGTTCTTC	CASSPGTASYNEQFF
-	TRBV5-5	TRBJ1-6	-	TGTGCCAGCACCGACCCCGTCCGGGTCCTCCACTTT	CASTDPVRVLHF
-	TRBV24-1	TRBJ2-1	-	TGTGCCACCAGTGTGGACGGGACAAACACGGATGAGCAGTTCTTC	CATSVDGTNTDEQFF
-	TRBV6-2/TRBV6-3	TRBJ2-1	TRBD2	TGTGCCAGCAGTTTGGGGGGAGCGGGAGGCAATGAGCAGTTCTTC	CASSLGGAGGNEQFF
-	TRBV27	TRBJ1-2	TRBD1	TGTGCCAGCAGTGGCCAGACAGGGGCCCTTGGCGGCTACACCTTC	CASSGQTGALGGYTF
-	TRBV28	TRBJ2-7	TRBD1	TGTGCCAGCAGTACAAACAGGGGGGCGTACGAGCAGTACTTC	CASSTNRGAYEQYF
-	TRBV7-9	TRBJ1-1	-	TGTGCCAGCAGCCCCTTGGTCCAGGGCGAAGCTTTCTTT	CASSPLVQGEAFF
once	TRBV15	TRBJ2-4	-	TGTGCCACCAGCAGAGATCCCGCGGACATTCAGTACTTC	CATSRDPADIQYF